This is a list of T cell receptor beta chains from one sample in a study of naive and memory T cell subsets. TCRdb re-called the UMI-ligation and nested PCR reads through MiXCR, storing one row per CDR3 protein. This table has roughly 98,000 distinct CDR3 sequences, more than 6.5% appearing once. The sequencing sample was made of central memory CD4+ T cells from blood. These TCRs come from a human donor in good health. Both conserved end residues are part of each CDR3. The D gene is left open where the match is weak. Only some rows state a clone size, as once, few, many or a class for expanded clones.

CDR3 length	V gene	J gene	D gene	clone size	CDR3 protein	CDR3 DNA
15	TRBV20-1	TRBJ2-1	TRBD2	NA	CSARVGQRGNNEQFF	TGCAGTGCTAGAGTAGGGCAGCGGGGGAACAATGAGCAGTTCTTC
14	TRBV5-8	TRBJ2-5	NA	many	CASSLGLQGGTQYF	TGTGCCAGCAGCTTGGGATTGCAGGGAGGTACCCAGTACTTC
13	TRBV7-2	TRBJ2-7	NA	many	CASRQTASYEQYF	TGTGCCAGCAGACAGACGGCTTCCTACGAGCAGTACTTC
16	TRBV7-2	TRBJ1-3	NA	many	CASSLDRSGSGNTIYF	TGTGCCAGCAGCCTAGACAGGTCCGGCTCTGGAAACACCATATATTTT
18	TRBV5-4	TRBJ1-2	NA	many	CASSWRTAARTSNYGYTF	TGTGCCAGCAGCTGGCGGACGGCGGCACGGACTTCTAACTATGGCTACACCTTC
14	TRBV5-1	TRBJ2-1	NA	few	CASSSKGDVNEQFF	TGCGCCAGCAGCTCAAAAGGTGATGTGAATGAGCAGTTCTTC
13	TRBV6-2/TRBV6-3	TRBJ2-4	NA	NA	CASGDLAKNIQYF	TGTGCCAGCGGGGACTTAGCCAAAAACATTCAGTACTTC
14	TRBV12-3/TRBV12-4	TRBJ2-5	NA	few	CASSLGSNRETQYF	TGTGCCAGCAGTTTAGGCTCTAACCGGGAGACCCAGTACTTC
14	TRBV28	TRBJ1-4	NA	many	CASSIGTGNEKLFF	TGTGCCAGCAGCATCGGGACGGGAAATGAAAAACTGTTTTTT
14	TRBV7-2	TRBJ2-2	NA	many	CASKGSRGTGELFF	TGTGCCAGCAAGGGGTCCAGGGGCACCGGGGAGCTGTTTTTT
16	TRBV4-2	TRBJ1-6	NA	many	CASSQDVQGTHSPLHF	TGTGCCAGCAGCCAAGATGTCCAGGGAACGCATTCACCCCTCCACTTT
13	TRBV11-1	TRBJ2-5	NA	NA	CASSLRLQETQYF	TGTGCCAGCAGCTTAAGACTCCAAGAGACCCAGTACTTC
15	TRBV20-1	TRBJ2-7	NA	many	CSASQSGQGGYEQYF	TGCAGTGCTAGTCAATCGGGGCAGGGGGGCTACGAGCAGTACTTC
17	TRBV4-2	TRBJ2-5	TRBD2	NA	CASSRSSGLAGSETQYF	TGTGCCAGCAGCAGATCCTCAGGACTAGCGGGATCAGAGACCCAGTACTTC
15	TRBV6-1	TRBJ2-7	TRBD1	many	CASSAPGTGPYEQYF	TGTGCCAGCAGTGCTCCCGGGACAGGACCCTACGAGCAGTACTTC
11	TRBV29-1	TRBJ1-1	NA	many	CSVDVVAEAFF	TGCAGCGTTGATGTGGTCGCTGAAGCTTTCTTT
16	TRBV5-6	TRBJ2-1	NA	few	CASSFQPQGLYNEQFF	TGTGCCAGCAGCTTTCAGCCCCAGGGACTCTACAATGAGCAGTTCTTC
13	TRBV6-2/TRBV6-3	TRBJ1-5	NA	many	CASRNGAHQPQHF	TGTGCCAGCAGAAACGGGGCCCATCAGCCCCAGCATTTT
13	TRBV18	TRBJ2-7	NA	many	CASSPRGGYEQYF	TGTGCCAGCTCACCCCGAGGGGGCTACGAGCAGTACTTC
14	TRBV25-1	TRBJ1-2	NA	many	CASSHPRKNYGYTF	TGTGCCAGCAGCCACCCCCGGAAGAACTATGGCTACACCTTC
14	TRBV4-3	TRBJ2-3	NA	many	CASSQEDSTDTQYF	TGCGCCAGCAGCCAAGAAGACAGCACAGATACGCAGTATTTT
14	TRBV6-4	TRBJ1-1	NA	many	CASSESELATEAFF	TGTGCCAGCAGTGAATCTGAATTGGCCACTGAAGCTTTCTTT
13	TRBV29-1	TRBJ2-7	TRBD1	few	CSVPGTGDHEQYF	TGCAGCGTACCCGGGACAGGGGACCACGAGCAGTACTTC
15	TRBV7-2	TRBJ2-4	NA	many	CASSRSREAKNIQYF	TGTGCCAGCAGCAGATCCCGGGAGGCCAAAAACATTCAGTACTTC
15	TRBV6-6	TRBJ2-3	NA	NA	CASSYSKGGPDTQYF	TGTGCCAGCAGTTACTCGAAAGGGGGGCCAGATACGCAGTATTTT
19	TRBV29-1	TRBJ2-5	TRBD2	NA	CSVGGTSGGALGAGGTQYF	TGCAGCGTTGGGGGGACTAGCGGGGGGGCACTGGGAGCTGGCGGGACCCAGTACTTC
15	TRBV9	TRBJ1-2	NA	many	CASSVESVTNYGYTF	TGTGCCAGCAGCGTAGAAAGTGTAACTAACTATGGCTACACCTTC
14	TRBV12-3/TRBV12-4	TRBJ1-5	TRBD1	NA	CASTPRQGSQPQHF	TGTGCCAGCACCCCGAGACAGGGGAGTCAGCCCCAGCATTTT
15	TRBV2	TRBJ2-6	NA	many	CASTTGSSGANVLTF	TGTGCCAGCACGACAGGTTCCTCTGGGGCCAACGTCCTGACTTTC
15	TRBV30	TRBJ2-1	TRBD1	many	CAWRRTGLSYNEQFF	TGTGCCTGGAGGCGGACAGGGCTCTCCTACAATGAGCAGTTCTTC
15	TRBV3-1	TRBJ2-2	NA	NA	CASRGGRANTGELFF	TGTGCCAGCAGGGGGGGAAGGGCGAACACCGGGGAGCTGTTTTTT
15	TRBV12-5	TRBJ2-2	TRBD2	many	CASGPGLASTGELFF	TGTGCTAGTGGTCCCGGACTAGCGAGCACCGGGGAGCTGTTTTTT
14	TRBV27	TRBJ2-5	NA	many	CASSLVVGGETQYF	TGTGCCAGCAGTTTAGTAGTGGGGGGAGAGACCCAGTACTTC
16	TRBV6-2/TRBV6-3	TRBJ1-5	TRBD1	many	CASSYRGGQGNQPQHF	TGTGCCAGCAGTTACCGAGGAGGACAGGGAAATCAGCCCCAGCATTTT
16	TRBV28	TRBJ1-6	TRBD1	many	CASTLRQGFGNSPLHF	TGTGCCAGCACCCTCAGACAGGGATTTGGGAATTCACCCCTCCACTTT
13	TRBV6-6	TRBJ1-1	NA	many	CASNKQSYTEAFF	TGTGCCAGCAATAAACAGAGCTACACTGAAGCTTTCTTT
13	TRBV20-1	TRBJ2-7	NA	few	CSARPTSSYEQYF	TGCAGTGCTAGGCCCACCTCATCCTACGAGCAGTACTTC
20	TRBV4-1	TRBJ2-3	TRBD1	few	CASSQPPLASRGHDTDTQYF	TGCGCCAGCAGCCAACCGCCCCTCGCAAGTAGGGGGCATGACACAGATACGCAGTATTTT
16	TRBV4-2	TRBJ2-1	NA	many	CASSQDGNVVRNEQFF	TGTGCCAGCAGCCAAGATGGTAATGTGGTGCGGAATGAGCAGTTCTTC